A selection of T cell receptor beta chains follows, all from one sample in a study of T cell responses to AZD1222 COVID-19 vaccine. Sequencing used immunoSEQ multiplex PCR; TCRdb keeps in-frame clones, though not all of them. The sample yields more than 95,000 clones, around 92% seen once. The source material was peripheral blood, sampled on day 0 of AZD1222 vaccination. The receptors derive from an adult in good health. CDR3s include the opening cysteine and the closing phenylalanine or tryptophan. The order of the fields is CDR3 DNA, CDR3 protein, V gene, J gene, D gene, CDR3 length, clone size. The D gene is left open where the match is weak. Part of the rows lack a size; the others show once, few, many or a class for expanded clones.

CDR3nt: TGTGCCAGCAGTTTAAGGCAAACCCAAGAGACCCAGTACTTC; CDR3aa: CASSLRQTQETQYF; v_gene: TRBV27; j_gene: TRBJ2-5; d_gene: NA; len: 14; abundance: NA
CDR3nt: TGTGCCAGCAGCCGGGACAGGGGCACAGATACGCAGTATTTT; CDR3aa: CASSRDRGTDTQYF; v_gene: TRBV27; j_gene: TRBJ2-3; d_gene: TRBD1; len: 14; abundance: NA
CDR3nt: TGTGCCAGCAGCGTAGGTCCAAAGAACACTGAAGCTTTCTTT; CDR3aa: CASSVGPKNTEAFF; v_gene: TRBV9; j_gene: TRBJ1-1; d_gene: NA; len: 14; abundance: NA
CDR3nt: TGTGCCAGCAGCCCAAGGACTAGCGGTCACCATAACTACAATGAGCAGTTCTTC; CDR3aa: CASSPRTSGHHNYNEQFF; v_gene: TRBV11-3; j_gene: TRBJ2-1; d_gene: TRBD2; len: 18; abundance: NA
CDR3nt: TGTGCCAGTAGCCCCATAGACAGGCGGTACGAGCAGTACTTC; CDR3aa: CASSPIDRRYEQYF; v_gene: TRBV19; j_gene: TRBJ2-7; d_gene: NA; len: 14; abundance: NA
CDR3nt: TGTGCCAGCAGTCCCCCCGGGTGGCCTAATGAAAAACTGTTTTTT; CDR3aa: CASSPPGWPNEKLFF; v_gene: TRBV28; j_gene: TRBJ1-4; d_gene: NA; len: 15; abundance: NA
CDR3nt: TGCGCCAGCGAACTAGCGGGAACTATCACAGATACGCAGTATTTT; CDR3aa: CASELAGTITDTQYF; v_gene: TRBV5-1; j_gene: TRBJ2-3; d_gene: TRBD2; len: 15; abundance: NA
CDR3nt: TGTGCCATCAGTTCCGGGACAGGGGACGAGCAGTACTTC; CDR3aa: CAISSGTGDEQYF; v_gene: TRBV10-3; j_gene: TRBJ2-7; d_gene: TRBD1; len: 13; abundance: NA
CDR3nt: TGTGCCAGCAGTCCAGAGCGGGGTCACGAGCAGTACTTC; CDR3aa: CASSPERGHEQYF; v_gene: TRBV6-6; j_gene: TRBJ2-7; d_gene: TRBD2; len: 13; abundance: NA
CDR3nt: TGTGCCAGCAGCAGACGTCAAACTAATGAAAAACTGTTTTTT; CDR3aa: CASSRRQTNEKLFF; v_gene: TRBV7-9; j_gene: TRBJ1-4; d_gene: NA; len: 14; abundance: NA
CDR3nt: TGTGCCACCGCCGGCCGGCGTAATGAAAAACTGTTTTTT; CDR3aa: CATAGRRNEKLFF; v_gene: TRBV2; j_gene: TRBJ1-4; d_gene: NA; len: 13; abundance: NA
CDR3nt: TGTGCCAGCAGCGTAGACGGGACTAGCGTAACGAACACCGGGGAGCTGTTTTTT; CDR3aa: CASSVDGTSVTNTGELFF; v_gene: TRBV9; j_gene: TRBJ2-2; d_gene: TRBD2; len: 18; abundance: NA
CDR3nt: TGTGCCAGCAGCCCCCAGGGGCAGAGCTCCTACGAGCAGTACTTC; CDR3aa: CASSPQGQSSYEQYF; v_gene: TRBV7-6; j_gene: TRBJ2-7; d_gene: NA; len: 15; abundance: NA
CDR3nt: TGCGCCAGCAGAAGCGGAGCGCCGAACACCGGGGAGCTGTTTTTT; CDR3aa: CASRSGAPNTGELFF; v_gene: TRBV5-1; j_gene: TRBJ2-2; d_gene: NA; len: 15; abundance: few
CDR3nt: TGCAGCGTTGAAGATAGGCTAGCGGGAGTAGGCAATGAGCAGTTCTTC; CDR3aa: CSVEDRLAGVGNEQFF; v_gene: TRBV29-1; j_gene: TRBJ2-1; d_gene: TRBD2; len: 16; abundance: NA
CDR3nt: TGTGCCAGCAGGGATACATGGAAGGGGCAGTACTTC; CDR3aa: CASRDTWKGQYF; v_gene: TRBV6-5; j_gene: TRBJ2-7; d_gene: NA; len: 12; abundance: once
CDR3nt: TGTGCCAGCATGGGACCCCGCATCGGGAACATTCAGTACTTC; CDR3aa: CASMGPRIGNIQYF; v_gene: TRBV7-9; j_gene: TRBJ2-4; d_gene: NA; len: 14; abundance: NA
CDR3nt: TGTGCCAGCAGTGAGGGACTAGCCACGAACACCGGGGAGCTGTTTTTT; CDR3aa: CASSEGLATNTGELFF; v_gene: TRBV6-1; j_gene: TRBJ2-2; d_gene: TRBD2; len: 16; abundance: NA
CDR3nt: TGTGCCAGCAGCTCCGCCTCCCTTAGCGGGAGATATTACAATGAGCAGTTCTTC; CDR3aa: CASSSASLSGRYYNEQFF; v_gene: TRBV11-2; j_gene: TRBJ2-1; d_gene: TRBD2; len: 18; abundance: NA
CDR3nt: TGCGCCAGCAGCCAAGATCACCCAGGGCCATCCTACGAGCAGTACTTC; CDR3aa: CASSQDHPGPSYEQYF; v_gene: TRBV4-1; j_gene: TRBJ2-7; d_gene: NA; len: 16; abundance: NA
CDR3nt: TGTGCCAGCAGCTTAGTAAGGGTGGGGGATACGCAGTATTTT; CDR3aa: CASSLVRVGDTQYF; v_gene: TRBV7-2; j_gene: TRBJ2-3; d_gene: NA; len: 14; abundance: NA
CDR3nt: TGTGCCAGCACCTCCTTAACTCCTAGGGGAAGGCAGTTCTTC; CDR3aa: CASTSLTPRGRQFF; v_gene: TRBV7-9; j_gene: TRBJ2-1; d_gene: NA; len: 14; abundance: NA
CDR3nt: TGTGCCAGCAGCCTCGGGACAGGGACTCGTTTGTATTTT; CDR3aa: CASSLGTGTRLYF; v_gene: TRBV6-4; j_gene: TRBJ2-3; d_gene: TRBD1; len: 13; abundance: NA
CDR3nt: TGCAGTGCTAGTCCCGGGGCTGGAAACTATGGCTACACCTTC; CDR3aa: CSASPGAGNYGYTF; v_gene: TRBV20-1; j_gene: TRBJ1-2; d_gene: NA; len: 14; abundance: once
CDR3nt: TGTGCCAGCAGTCAGAGACAGGGGATCACTGAAGCTTTCTTT; CDR3aa: CASSQRQGITEAFF; v_gene: TRBV27; j_gene: TRBJ1-1; d_gene: TRBD1; len: 14; abundance: NA
CDR3nt: TGCGCCAGCAGCCAAAGACTAGCGCCGTACAATGAGCAGTTCTTC; CDR3aa: CASSQRLAPYNEQFF; v_gene: TRBV4-1; j_gene: TRBJ2-1; d_gene: TRBD2; len: 15; abundance: NA
CDR3nt: TGTGCCAGCAGCAAAACTAGTGCCTCTGGCACAGATACGCAGTATTTT; CDR3aa: CASSKTSASGTDTQYF; v_gene: TRBV5-6; j_gene: TRBJ2-3; d_gene: NA; len: 16; abundance: few
CDR3nt: TGTGCCAGCAGCTTGGTCGCAGGGGCTCCGGGCACCGGGGAGCTGTTTTTT; CDR3aa: CASSLVAGAPGTGELFF; v_gene: TRBV5-6; j_gene: TRBJ2-2; d_gene: NA; len: 17; abundance: NA
CDR3nt: TGTGCCAGCAGTTTTTACACCCGCTATGGCTACACCTTC; CDR3aa: CASSFYTRYGYTF; v_gene: TRBV28; j_gene: TRBJ1-2; d_gene: NA; len: 13; abundance: few
CDR3nt: TGCGCCAGCAGCCAAGCGGTACAGGGGGCTTATAGCAATCAGCCCCAGCATTTT; CDR3aa: CASSQAVQGAYSNQPQHF; v_gene: TRBV4-1; j_gene: TRBJ1-5; d_gene: TRBD1; len: 18; abundance: NA
CDR3nt: TGTGCCAGCAGTTCCCCCGGGACAGGGGGCCACACAGATACGCAGTATTTT; CDR3aa: CASSSPGTGGHTDTQYF; v_gene: TRBV28; j_gene: TRBJ2-3; d_gene: TRBD1; len: 17; abundance: NA
CDR3nt: TGTGCCAGCAGCTCGCGGGGGGGTAAGCAAGAGACCCAGTACTTC; CDR3aa: CASSSRGGKQETQYF; v_gene: TRBV5-4; j_gene: TRBJ2-5; d_gene: TRBD2; len: 15; abundance: NA
CDR3nt: TGCGCCAGCAGCCCCGGACTACACTCCTACAATGAGCAGTTCTTC; CDR3aa: CASSPGLHSYNEQFF; v_gene: TRBV5-1; j_gene: TRBJ2-1; d_gene: NA; len: 15; abundance: NA
CDR3nt: TGTGCCAGCAGTTTATACAACAGGGGGAGGTACTATGGCTACACCTTC; CDR3aa: CASSLYNRGRYYGYTF; v_gene: TRBV27; j_gene: TRBJ1-2; d_gene: TRBD1; len: 16; abundance: NA
CDR3nt: TGTGCCAGAAGCTCCCAACAGTGGGGCCATCAGCCCCAGCATTTT; CDR3aa: CARSSQQWGHQPQHF; v_gene: TRBV5-3; j_gene: TRBJ1-5; d_gene: NA; len: 15; abundance: NA
CDR3nt: TGTGCCAGCAGCTTTTCTGTAGCGGGAGATCCAGAGACCCAGTACTTC; CDR3aa: CASSFSVAGDPETQYF; v_gene: TRBV7-2; j_gene: TRBJ2-5; d_gene: TRBD2; len: 16; abundance: once
CDR3nt: TGTGCCAGCAGCGTCTCAGCGCGTGACTCCTACAATGAGCAGTTCTTC; CDR3aa: CASSVSARDSYNEQFF; v_gene: TRBV5-4; j_gene: TRBJ2-1; d_gene: NA; len: 16; abundance: NA
CDR3nt: TGTGCCAGCAGCAAAGCGCGAAACAGCTACGAGCAGTACTTC; CDR3aa: CASSKARNSYEQYF; v_gene: TRBV21-1; j_gene: TRBJ2-7; d_gene: NA; len: 14; abundance: NA
CDR3nt: TGTGCCAGCAGTTATAGCGGAACCATGACGGATACGCAGTATTTT; CDR3aa: CASSYSGTMTDTQYF; v_gene: TRBV27; j_gene: TRBJ2-3; d_gene: NA; len: 15; abundance: NA
CDR3nt: TGTGCCAGCAGTTTATCAACGGGGGCCTGGCAGCCCCAGCATTTT; CDR3aa: CASSLSTGAWQPQHF; v_gene: TRBV27; j_gene: TRBJ1-5; d_gene: NA; len: 15; abundance: NA
CDR3nt: TGTGCCAGCAGTTTAGCTAGTGGAGGGGGCTACACCTTC; CDR3aa: CASSLASGGGYTF; v_gene: TRBV12-3/TRBV12-4; j_gene: TRBJ1-2; d_gene: NA; len: 13; abundance: NA
CDR3nt: TGTGCCAGCAGCCAAGATTTAAACTTGAGTAATGAGCAGTTCTTC; CDR3aa: CASSQDLNLSNEQFF; v_gene: TRBV3-1/TRBV3-2; j_gene: TRBJ2-1; d_gene: NA; len: 15; abundance: few
CDR3nt: TGTGCCAGCAGCGCCGGGACAGCCTATGAAAAACTGTTTTTT; CDR3aa: CASSAGTAYEKLFF; v_gene: TRBV9; j_gene: TRBJ1-4; d_gene: TRBD1; len: 14; abundance: NA
CDR3nt: TGTGCCAGCGCCGGGACGGGTGCCTACGAGCAGTACTTC; CDR3aa: CASAGTGAYEQYF; v_gene: TRBV9; j_gene: TRBJ2-7; d_gene: NA; len: 13; abundance: once
CDR3nt: TGTGCCAGCAGCCTGGACGGATTATCTGGAAACACCATATATTTT; CDR3aa: CASSLDGLSGNTIYF; v_gene: TRBV5-4; j_gene: TRBJ1-3; d_gene: NA; len: 15; abundance: once
CDR3nt: TGTGCCAGCAGTTACTCGGCGACAGGCGTTAATGAAGCTTTCTTT; CDR3aa: CASSYSATGVNEAFF; v_gene: TRBV6-5; j_gene: TRBJ1-1; d_gene: NA; len: 15; abundance: NA
CDR3nt: TGTGCCAGCAGGACGGACAGGGGAGGGGACGAGCAGTACTTC; CDR3aa: CASRTDRGGDEQYF; v_gene: TRBV6-5; j_gene: TRBJ2-7; d_gene: TRBD1; len: 14; abundance: NA
CDR3nt: TGCGCCAGCACCCATTTACCTTCGAGGACGTCGAACACTGAAGCTTTCTTT; CDR3aa: CASTHLPSRTSNTEAFF; v_gene: TRBV4-1; j_gene: TRBJ1-1; d_gene: NA; len: 17; abundance: NA
CDR3nt: TGTGCCAGCAGTGGGGTATTGGAGGGGGCTGGAAACACCATATATTTT; CDR3aa: CASSGVLEGAGNTIYF; v_gene: TRBV6-1; j_gene: TRBJ1-3; d_gene: NA; len: 16; abundance: NA
CDR3nt: TGTGCCAGCAGCGAGCGGTACAGCTCCTACAATGAGCAGTTCTTC; CDR3aa: CASSERYSSYNEQFF; v_gene: TRBV7-3; j_gene: TRBJ2-1; d_gene: NA; len: 15; abundance: NA